Each of the 9 T cell receptor beta chains below was sequenced from the same sample in a study of glioma-infiltrating T cells. The iRepertoire nested amplicon-rescue multiplex PCR amplified TCR alpha and beta CDR3s from RNA. MiXCR, run by TCRdb on the multiplex PCR reads, gives a single entry per CDR3 protein. The table lists 300,000 to 400,000 distinct CDR3 sequences, 41% of them singletons, with more than 10% in the top ten. The sequenced material came from glioma tissue, nonneoplastic brain tissue, or PBMCs (not recorded which). The source of these receptors is a human donor with low-grade glioma or glioblastoma, undergoing nonglioma brain surgery, or in good health (not recorded which).

J is TRBJ2-7 and V is TRBV6-1; TRBD2 aligns across 7 bases. The CDR3 length is 13 residues. V lost 6 bases and J lost 5; bases outside the gene matches: 7. CDR1 is MNHNS and CDR2 is SASEGT in the germline V gene. DNA of the CDR3: TGTGCCAGCAGGGGGGAGGGGACCCACGAGCAGTACTTC. Its protein product is CASRGEGTHEQYF.

This clonotype was found many times. The CDR3 DNA follows: TGTGCCAGCAGTTTAGGGGGAAGGCGAGGCTACACCTTC. Its translation is CASSLGGRRGYTF. The chain combines TRBV27 with TRBJ1-2, with D possibly being TRBD1 (5 bases). The germline V gene encodes CDR1 MNHEY and CDR2 SMNVEV (reference sequence). This CDR3 has 13 residues. Trimming pared 2 bases from V and 8 bases from J, leaving 12 bases between.

The chain carries TRBV27 and TRBJ2-5; TRBD1 agrees at 9 bases. V was pared by 8 bases and J by 0 bases, with 16 bases of the junction left unmatched. This CDR3 is 18 amino acids long. The germline CDR1 and CDR2 sequences are MNHEY and SMNVEV (reference sequence). CDR3 loop: CASGLQGAGSEYQETQYF. CDR3 DNA: TGTGCCAGCGGTCTACAGGGGGCCGGTTCCGAGTACCAAGAGACCCAGTACTTC.

To note about this clonotype: This may be a read error, as it is one base from a much larger clone. This chain uses TRBV20-1 with TRBJ2-7; 7 bases match TRBD2. V lost 0 bases and J lost 3; bases outside the gene matches: 5. This CDR3 contains 14 residues. Germline CDR1 DFQATT, CDR2 SNEGSKA (reference sequence). The CDR3 region has the DNA TGCAGTGCTAGAGATCTCCGGACTAGCTACGAGCAGTACTTC. It codes for CSARDLRTSYEQYF.

The sample holds a few counts of this clonotype. The CDR3 reads CASSSLGTEDEQYF. Here the CDR3 DNA reads TGTGCCAGCAGTTCCCTCGGGACGGAGGACGAGCAGTACTTC. The chain links TRBV27 to TRBJ2-7; possibly TRBD1 or TRBD2 for D (5 bases each). The CDR3 is 14 amino acids. Germline V lookup: CDR1 MNHEY, CDR2 SMNVEV (reference sequence). V lost 4 bases to trimming and J lost 5 bases, with 15 bases between them.

This clonotype was observed a handful of times. This chain uses TRBV4-3 with TRBJ2-1, with D unclear. Trimming shortened V by 1 base and J by 6 bases, and 10 bases separated the two germline ends. The CDR3 consists of 14 residues. Germline V gives CDR1 LGHNA, CDR2 YSLEER. CDR3 sequence: CASSQGVRVNEQFF. The CDR3 coding sequence is TGCGCCAGCAGCCAAGGGGTTAGAGTCAATGAGCAGTTCTTC.

As for this clonotype: A much larger clone lies a single base off, so this may be a read error. V gene TRBV20-1 combines with J gene TRBJ1-1; a weak D match, TRBD1 (5 bases). V gave up 5 bases and J gave up 0 bases, with 10 bases separating them. Germline CDR1 reads DFQATT; CDR2 reads SNEGSKA (reference sequence). The length of the CDR3 is 13 residues. For the CDR3, the DNA is TGCAGTGCTGGAGGGACGGTGAACACTGAAGCTTTCTTT. Protein product: CSAGGTVNTEAFF.

In this sample, this clonotype turned up many times. The chain employs TRBV28 and TRBJ2-1; 7 bases are a match to TRBD2. Per germline, CDR1 MDHEN and CDR2 SYDVKM. The ends lost 6 bases at V and 5 bases at J; junction bases unmatched: 13. This CDR3 region has 16 residues. Written as DNA, the CDR3 is TGTGCCAGCAGCCCGCAATGGGGGAGGGACCACAATGAGCAGTTCTTC. The encoded protein is CASSPQWGRDHNEQFF.

The CDR3 DNA follows: TGCGCCAGCAGCCAAGATCTGGGGACAGGGGGTAATTCACCCCTCCACTTT. Its translation: CASSQDLGTGGNSPLHF. This chain links TRBV4-1 with TRBJ1-6; the match to TRBD1 covers 11 bases. The CDR3 loop spans 17 amino acids. V lost 0 bases to trimming and J lost 6 bases; unmatched junction nucleotides: 4. Per the germline V gene, CDR1 is MGHRA and CDR2 is YSYEKL.